These 12 T cell receptor beta chains came from one sample sequenced in a study. A single record per CDR3 protein comes from TCRdb applying MiXCR to the RT-PCR reads. Found here are 650,000 to 800,000 distinct CDR3 sequences, 12% to 15% of them singletons; the top ten hold 3.6%. The sequencing sample was made of memory CD4+ T cells from blood. The source is a female donor in good health, serving as a healthy control.

This clonotype was seen at least ten times. The gene calls are TRBV18 and TRBJ2-2; D unclear. The germline V gene encodes CDR1 KGHSH and CDR2 LQKENI. The CDR3 loop spans 13 amino acids. Trimming shortened V by 8 bases and J by 0 bases, and 7 bases separated the two germline ends. The CDR3 DNA reads TGTGCCAGCAGCCCCCCGAACACCGGGGAGCTGTTTTTT. This encodes CASSPPNTGELFF.

J is TRBJ1-2 and V is TRBV5-1, with D uncertain. V was clipped by 0 bases and J by 1 base, with 10 bases between them. This CDR3 spans 15 amino acids. Germline V gene lookup returns CDR1 SGHRS and CDR2 YFSETQ. CDR3 amino acids: CASSLGAELNYGYTF. The CDR3 region has the DNA TGCGCCAGCAGCTTGGGGGCGGAACTTAACTATGGCTACACCTTC.

As for this clonotype: Given a much more abundant clone one base away, this may be a read error. The V gene is TRBV20-1, the J gene TRBJ2-1; the D call may be TRBD1 or TRBD2 (7 bases each). The germline V gene encodes CDR1 DFQATT and CDR2 SNEGSKA (reference sequence). The CDR3 has 12 amino acids. The CDR3 reads CRGGTEGGEQFF. In nucleotides, the CDR3 is TGCAGGGGAGGGACAGAGGGCGGGGAGCAGTTCTTC.

This sequence joins TRBV24-1 and TRBJ2-3; no firm D call. Germline values: CDR1 KGHDR, CDR2 SFDVKD. V shed 4 bases and J shed 2 bases, with 12 bases lying between them. The CDR3 covers 15 residues. CDR3 nucleotide sequence: TGTGCCACCAGTGACCCCTTGGCAGACACAGATACGCAGTATTTT. It is translated as CATSDPLADTDTQYF.

The sample holds many counts of this clonotype. The chain recombines TRBV12-3 or TRBV12-4 with TRBJ2-7; 9 bases align to TRBD1. The CDR3 contains 14 residues. The J segment lost 4 bases and the V segment lost 5 bases, leaving 6 bases of the junction unmatched. Here the CDR3 reads CASSTGTGWYEQYF. In nucleotides, the CDR3 is TGTGCCAGCAGTACCGGGACAGGGTGGTACGAGCAGTACTTC.

At least ten counts were recorded for this clonotype. The J gene is TRBJ1-2, the V gene TRBV5-6, with D unresolved. The germline V and J ends were trimmed by 1 base and 8 bases, with 9 bases remaining between them. Germline V gene sequence: CDR1 SGHDT, CDR2 YYEEEE. This CDR3 is built from 12 residues. The CDR3 bases are TGTGCCAGCAGCTTGATAGGGAGCGGCTACACCTTC. Translating it yields CASSLIGSGYTF.

This clonotype was found many times. The chain uses TRBV5-1 and TRBJ2-1, with D possibly matching TRBD1 (6 bases). Trimming took off 5 bases at V and 4 bases at J, with 16 bases between the two ends. The germline CDR1 and CDR2 sequences are SGHRS and YFSETQ. CDR3 size: 15 residues. CDR3 region: CASRAVAGAYNEQFF. The CDR3 nucleotides are TGCGCCAGCAGAGCGGTGGCAGGGGCGTACAATGAGCAGTTCTTC.

This clonotype was detected many times. The genes are TRBV27 and TRBJ2-2; possibly TRBD2 for D (6 bases). Trimming stripped 7 bases from V and 6 bases from J, with 15 bases between. In germline, CDR1 is MNHEY, CDR2 SMNVEV (reference sequence). The CDR3 contains 14 residues. Written as DNA, the CDR3 is TGTGCCAGCAAACCAACCCTAGCGTCCGGGGAGCTGTTTTTT. Translated: CASKPTLASGELFF.

The rearrangement uses TRBV9 and TRBJ2-1; 8 bases agree with TRBD2. CDR1 is SGDLS and CDR2 is YYNGEE in the germline V gene. V trimming: 4 bases; J trimming: 1 base; junction bases outside the gene matches: 13. The CDR3 has 18 amino acids. The CDR3 nucleotides are TGTGCCAGCAGCACACCGGGACTAGGGTCCTTGTCCTACAATGAGCAGTTCTTC. Translation gives CASSTPGLGSLSYNEQFF. Together with reference TRBV9 and TRBJ2-1, the CDR3 gives the full variable domain: DSGVTQTPKHLITATGQRVTLRCSPRSGDLSVYWYQQSLDQGLQFLIQYYNGEERAKGNILERFSAQQFPDLHSELNLSSLELGDSALYFCASSTPGLGSLSYNEQFFGPGTRLTVL.

This clonotype has ten or more counts. V usage is TRBV7-9 and J usage is TRBJ1-2, with TRBD1 matching 9 bases. The germline gives CDR1 SEHNR, CDR2 FQNEAQ (reference sequence). V shed 5 bases, J shed 8 bases, and the junction held 9 bases outside the gene matches. The CDR3 totals 14 residues. The CDR3 here is CASSLPGQGEGYTF. For the CDR3, the DNA is TGTGCCAGCAGCCTACCGGGACAGGGAGAAGGCTACACCTTC.

This clonotype has a handful of counts. The J gene is TRBJ2-7, the V gene TRBV4-3; the D gene is possibly TRBD1 (5 bases). There are 14 residues in the CDR3. Germline V gene data show CDR1 as LGHNA and CDR2 as YSLEER. V was shortened by 4 bases and J by 5 bases, with 15 bases between the two germline ends. CDR3 DNA: TGCGCCAGCAGCCTCCAGGGTTTTTCCCACGAGCAGTACTTC. Residues: CASSLQGFSHEQYF.

This clonotype was seen a handful of times. The rearrangement joins TRBV7-8 to TRBJ2-1, with 8 nucleotides matching TRBD2. Germline V gene data show CDR1 as SGHVS and CDR2 as FQNEAQ. The CDR3 totals 15 residues. V shed 5 bases, J shed 8 bases, and the junction held 11 bases outside the gene matches. The CDR3 sequence: CASSQKREIYDEQFF. Here the CDR3 DNA reads TGTGCCAGCAGCCAGAAGCGGGAGATTTACGATGAGCAGTTCTTC.